The 15 T cell receptor beta chains given below trace back to one sample, sequenced in a study of shared clonotypes between healthy human individuals. Sequencing was performed with immunoSEQ multiplex PCR; in TCRdb, only in-frame clones are kept and a portion is missing. The table lists 730,000 or so clones, approximately 79% of them singletons. The specimen sequenced was memory CD4+ T cells sorted from blood. Subset meaning: CD45RA-negative fraction. These TCRs come from a woman aged 25 to 39 in good health.

This rearrangement joins TRBV5-1 to TRBJ2-3; 9 bases map to TRBD1. This CDR3 has 16 residues. Germline-derived CDR1 and CDR2 are SGHRS and YFSETQ. J gave up 5 bases and V 2 bases, and 9 bases lay outside the gene matches. The CDR3 loop is CASSLTGGVEGDTQYF. The CDR3 bases are TGCGCCAGCAGCTTAACAGGGGGCGTTGAGGGAGATACGCAGTATTTT.

The rearrangement links TRBV6-6 to TRBJ1-4, with 10 nucleotides matching TRBD1. Germline loops: CDR1 MNHNY, CDR2 SVGAGI (reference sequence). This CDR3 region has 14 residues. V gave up 2 bases and J gave up 8 bases; unmatched junction bases: 2. The CDR3 DNA reads as TGTGCCAGCAGTTACGACAGGGGGCGAGAAAAACTGTTTTTT. As protein: CASSYDRGREKLFF.

This chain joins TRBV10-3 and TRBJ1-5; no clear D. V shed 3 bases and J shed 8 bases, with 8 bases lying between them. The CDR3 has 12 residues. Looked up from germline, CDR1 is ENHRY and CDR2 is SYGVKD. CDR3 nucleotides: TGTGCCATCAGTGAAGAGACAAAGCCCCAGCATTTT. This translates into CAISEETKPQHF.

This clone was picked up a small number of times. This chain uses TRBV27 with TRBJ2-6; D not certain. V shed 5 bases and J shed 2 bases, with 10 bases lying between them. Looked up from germline, CDR1 is MNHEY and CDR2 is SMNVEV (reference sequence). The CDR3 totals 15 residues. The CDR3: CASSTTMAGANVLTF. The CDR3, as DNA: TGTGCCAGCAGTACGACCATGGCTGGGGCCAACGTCCTGACTTTC.

V and J are TRBV28 and TRBJ1-2, with a weak D call TRBD1 (5 bases). Germline assignment: CDR1 MDHEN and CDR2 SYDVKM. There are 14 residues in the CDR3. Trimming removed 2 bases at V and 4 bases at J, with 11 bases between. For the CDR3, the DNA is TGTGCCAGCAGTTTAAGGTCCAGGGTCTATGGCTACACCTTC. Translation gives CASSLRSRVYGYTF.

This clone has only a few counts. The chain couples TRBV27 to TRBJ2-3, with D unclear. Between the trimmed V and J ends, which lost 3 bases and 6 bases, there was a span of 4 bases. Germline assignment: CDR1 MNHEY and CDR2 SMNVEV (reference sequence). The CDR3 extends over 11 amino acids. The CDR3 sequence: CASSFSDTQYF. CDR3 coding DNA: TGTGCCAGCAGTTTTTCGGATACGCAGTATTTT.

V usage is TRBV4-1 and J usage is TRBJ1-2; 7 positions agree with TRBD1. Trimming took 5 bases from V and 5 from J; bases not matched to a gene: 11. The length of the CDR3 is 15 residues. The V gene's germline CDR1 is MGHRA and CDR2 YSYEKL. CDR3 sequence: CASSSPARGLYGYTF. Written as DNA, the CDR3 is TGCGCCAGCAGCTCACCCGCGAGGGGGCTTTATGGCTACACCTTC.

The chain uses TRBV6-1 and TRBJ1-4, with D maybe TRBD1 (5 bases). The CDR3 is 15 residues long. CDR1 and CDR2 (germline): MNHNS, SASEGT. V lost 2 bases and J 5 bases, leaving 12 bases between the germline ends. The CDR3 DNA sequence: TGTGCCAGCAGTGAATCTGGGGCAGGGAATGAAAAACTGTTTTTT. Translating gives CASSESGAGNEKLFF.

The V and J genes are TRBV5-1 and TRBJ1-1; the D is unclear. Germline CDR1 reads SGHRS; CDR2 reads YFSETQ. Trimming pared 3 bases from V and 1 base from J, leaving 13 bases between. The length of the CDR3 is 15 residues. CDR3 sequence (DNA): TGCGCCAGCAGCTACACACGAGGGAGGAACACTGAAGCTTTCTTT. Residues: CASSYTRGRNTEAFF.

This clone was recorded once. The chain joins TRBV11-2 to TRBJ2-2; D may be TRBD2 (7 bases). From germline, CDR1 is SGHAT and CDR2 FQNNGV. CDR3 length: 14 residues. The V end was cut by 4 bases, the J end by 10 bases, with 16 bases between. The CDR3 region is CASSSLGGPPELFF. DNA for the CDR3: TGTGCCAGCAGCTCGCTGGGGGGGCCGCCGGAGCTGTTTTTT.

The chain employs TRBV6-1 and TRBJ1-1; TRBD1 matches 8 bases. This CDR3 is 19 amino acids long. CDR1 and CDR2 (germline): MNHNS, SASEGT. The trim removed 2 bases at V and 0 bases at J, leaving 14 bases unmatched. The CDR3 reads CASSEQGAFLPSLNTEAFF. The CDR3, as DNA: TGTGCCAGCAGTGAACAGGGGGCTTTCCTCCCCTCCCTGAACACTGAAGCTTTCTTT.

The rearrangement uses TRBV5-6 and TRBJ2-5, with 13 bases identical to TRBD2. This CDR3 contains 15 residues. The V and J ends lost 0 bases and 11 bases, in that order; junction bases with no gene match: 7. From germline, CDR1 is SGHDT and CDR2 YYEEEE. CDR3 nucleotide sequence: TGTGCCAGCAGCTTGGGGAGGACTAGCGGGAGATCACAGTACTTC. As protein: CASSLGRTSGRSQYF. Combining the CDR3 with reference TRBV5-6 and TRBJ2-5 gives the whole variable domain DAGVTQSPTHLIKTRGQQVTLRCSPKSGHDTVSWYQQALGQGPQFIFQYYEEEERQRGNFPDRFSGHQFPNYSSELNVNALLLGDSALYLCASSLGRTSGRSQYFGPGTRLLVL.

The rearrangement links TRBV2 to TRBJ2-5; D is undetermined. The CDR3 length is 10 residues. Deletions cut 6 bases from V and 6 bases from J, with 5 bases between. Germline CDR1 is SNHLY and CDR2 is FYNNEI. CDR3 nucleotides: TGTGCCAGCAGACGGAAGACCCAGTACTTC. It yields the protein CASRRKTQYF. Supplemented by reference TRBV2 and TRBJ2-5, the full variable domain reads EPEVTQTPSHQVTQMGQEVILRCVPISNHLYFYWYRQILGQKVEFLVSFYNNEISEKSEIFDDQFSVERPDGSNFTLKIRSTKLEDSAMYFCASRRKTQYFGPGTRLLVL.

This clone has a single count. The chain couples TRBV7-8 to TRBJ2-7; D may be TRBD1 (6 bases). The CDR3 length is 14 residues. With 4 bases removed from V and 1 base from J, the gap between germline ends came to 11 bases. The V gene's germline CDR1 is SGHVS and CDR2 FQNEAQ. This chain's CDR3 is CASSSRGRSYEQYF. The CDR3 coding sequence is TGTGCCAGCAGCTCCAGGGGAAGGTCCTACGAGCAGTACTTC.

The chain has TRBV11-3 and TRBJ2-7; D not resolved. The CDR3 length is 14 residues. Germline-derived CDR1 and CDR2 are SGHNT and YENEEA. Trimming removed 4 bases at V and 3 bases at J, with 13 bases between. Written as DNA, the CDR3 is TGTGCCAGCAGCTCTCGGCACGGAGACTACGAGCAGTACTTC. This gives the protein CASSSRHGDYEQYF.